Described below is a single TCR beta chain sequence and its context. The antigen is unknown. Other DNA sequences within the sample encode an identical CDR3. Germline V gene data show CDR1 as SGHTA and CDR2 as FQGNSA. The CDR3 extends over 11 amino acids. The V gene lost 4 bases and the J gene lost 3 bases, with 1 base spanning the gap. Via CD45RO/CCR7/CD25/CD127/CD95/CD27, cells of the CD4+ naive, central memory, regulatory and stem cell-like memory subsets were sorted. The study reverse transcribed the entire isolated RNA, so it sequenced expressed TCRB transcripts. This table comes from immunoSEQ multiplex PCR, and its TCRdb copy is limited to in-frame clones, with some not included. There are hundreds of thousands of clones in the sample; about 30% occur only once, and 0.05% to 0.065% lies in the top ten. The data originate from a study of beta chain features in type 1 diabetes. Study conclusions and caveats: PCR might favor shorter templates, but any such skew would affect patients and controls equally. Within the patient group, naive, central memory and Treg TCRB repertoires appeared more similar to each other than within healthy donors. In type 1 diabetes patients, VDJ junctions had fewer insertions; deletions at these junctions were more frequent.

The V gene is TRBV7-2, the J gene TRBJ2-1; D is unclear. Sequencing was done on a sample of naive CD4+ T cells from blood. The TCR was taken from a man between 18 and 29 years old in good health. The CDR3 DNA reads TGTGCCAGCAGCTACTACAATGAGCAGTTCTTC. Translation: CASSYYNEQFF.